The 28 T cell receptor beta chains given below trace back to one sample, sequenced in a study of cytomegalovirus exposure and HLA in healthy donors. PCR primers comprised 60 Vbeta and 13 Jbeta primers. Repertoires were generated with immunoSEQ multiplex PCR, while TCRdb's copy carries only in-frame clones and drops some. Of about 130,000 clones listed, 77% are singletons. The sequencing input was PBMCs. These receptor sequences come from a male donor in good health and CMV-seropositive.

Only one count was recorded for this clone. The gene calls are TRBV6-4 and TRBJ2-1, with 11 bases matching TRBD2. The germline V gene has CDR1 MRHNA and CDR2 SNTAGT. This CDR3 is 18 amino acids long. V gave up 0 bases and J gave up 6 bases; unmatched junction bases: 10. The chain's CDR3 is CASSDSFGVTSGTNEQFF. The CDR3 nucleotides are TGTGCCAGCAGTGACTCGTTTGGTGTGACTAGCGGGACCAATGAGCAGTTCTTC.

This clone was observed a single time. The V call is TRBV2, the J call TRBJ1-1; D ambiguous. The CDR3 runs to 13 residues. Germline V gene lookup returns CDR1 SNHLY and CDR2 FYNNEI. V dropped 4 bases and J dropped 8 bases, with 14 bases sitting between them. CDR3 region: CASSVEAGGEAFF. CDR3 coding DNA: TGTGCCAGCAGTGTAGAGGCAGGAGGGGAAGCTTTCTTT.

This chain's CDR3 is CASSTRDRLSNQPQHF. CDR3 nucleotide sequence: TGTGCCAGCAGCACGAGGGACAGACTTAGCAATCAGCCCCAGCATTTT. The gene calls are TRBV28 and TRBJ1-5; 7 nucleotides align to TRBD1. Germline CDR1 is MDHEN and CDR2 is SYDVKM. CDR3 length equals 16 residues. The V segment lost 6 bases and the J segment 0 bases; nucleotides outside the gene matches: 8. Combining the CDR3 with reference TRBV28 and TRBJ1-5 gives the whole variable domain DVKVTQSSRYLVKRTGEKVFLECVQDMDHENMFWYRQDPGLGLRLIYFSYDVKMKEKGDIPEGYSVSREKKERFSLILESASTNQTSMYLCASSTRDRLSNQPQHFGDGTRLSIL.

The J gene is TRBJ2-1, the V gene TRBV7-6; 9 bases are a match to TRBD2. The length of the CDR3 is 15 residues. The V gene end was trimmed by 2 bases and the J gene end by 4 bases; junction bases not matched to a gene: 3. Germline assignment: CDR1 SGHVS and CDR2 FNYEAQ. The CDR3 loop reads CASSLLAGLYNEQFF. In DNA form, the CDR3 reads TGTGCCAGCAGCTTACTAGCGGGATTATACAATGAGCAGTTCTTC.

In this sample, this clone turned up once. The gene calls are TRBV7-9 and TRBJ2-1; D may be TRBD1 (6 bases). V was clipped by 2 bases and J by 7 bases, with 6 bases between them. The CDR3 runs to 12 residues. Germline CDR1 and CDR2: SEHNR and FQNEAQ (reference sequence). The CDR3 loop is CASSLTGNEQFF. DNA for the CDR3: TGTGCCAGCAGCTTAACAGGGAATGAGCAGTTCTTC.

V usage is TRBV5-4 and J usage is TRBJ1-1; TRBD1 might be the D (5 bases). V dropped 0 bases and J dropped 2 bases, with 11 bases sitting between them. In germline, CDR1 is SGHNT, CDR2 YYREEE (reference sequence). This CDR3 has 15 amino acids. The chain's CDR3 is CASSLAQGGNTEAFF. For the CDR3, the DNA is TGTGCCAGCAGCTTGGCCCAGGGAGGAAACACTGAAGCTTTCTTT.

V gene TRBV2 combines with J gene TRBJ2-2, with a tentative D call TRBD2 (6 bases). The CDR3 sequence is 13 residues long. The germline gives CDR1 SNHLY, CDR2 FYNNEI. Trimming took 8 bases from V and 2 from J, leaving 9 bases between them. The CDR3 reads CASFGRNTGELFF. CDR3 nucleotide sequence: TGTGCCAGCTTCGGGAGAAACACCGGGGAGCTGTTTTTT.

CDR3 in DNA: TGTGCCAGCAGTTTCGGTAGCGAATTATCTAAGGGGCAGTTCTTC. Translation gives CASSFGSELSKGQFF. The chain is built from TRBV27 and TRBJ2-1; weak D call: TRBD2 (5 bases). This CDR3 has 15 residues. V was shortened by 3 bases and J by 12 bases, with 21 bases between the two germline ends. Germline loops: CDR1 MNHEY, CDR2 SMNVEV (reference sequence).

This clone was seen a single time. The chain combines TRBV7-9 with TRBJ2-1; 7 nucleotides line up with TRBD2. With 2 bases clipped from V and 4 bases from J, the junction kept 8 bases outside the gene matches. This CDR3 spans 16 amino acids. Germline assignment: CDR1 SEHNR and CDR2 FQNEAQ (reference sequence). CDR3 sequence reads: CASSLTPLREYNEQFF. The CDR3 nucleotides are TGTGCCAGCAGCTTAACCCCTCTGCGGGAGTACAATGAGCAGTTCTTC. The variable domain in full, completed from reference TRBV7-9 and TRBJ2-1, reads DTGVSQNPRHKITKRGQNVTFRCDPISEHNRLYWYRQTLGQGPEFLTYFQNEAQLEKSRLLSDRFSAERPKGSFSTLEIQRTEQGDSAMYLCASSLTPLREYNEQFFGPGTRLTVL.

This clone was seen just once. This chain connects TRBV6-5 to TRBJ2-7; 9 nucleotides line up with TRBD2. Germline assignment: CDR1 MNHEY and CDR2 SVGAGI. V lost 6 bases and J lost 5; bases outside the gene matches: 5. The CDR3 covers 13 residues. The CDR3 nucleotides are TGTGCCAGCAGCCCACGGACTAGCGACGAGCAGTACTTC. Translation: CASSPRTSDEQYF.

Points on this clone: The sample carries other DNA sequences with the same CDR3. The chain combines TRBV28 with TRBJ1-1, with D possibly being TRBD1 (6 bases). The CDR3 totals 14 residues. The V gene lost 4 bases and the J gene lost 0 bases, with 9 bases spanning the gap. Germline values: CDR1 MDHEN, CDR2 SYDVKM. CDR3 region: CASSSTGLNTEAFF. In nucleotides, the CDR3 is TGTGCCAGCAGTTCGACAGGTTTGAACACTGAAGCTTTCTTT.

The rearrangement uses TRBV19 and TRBJ1-5, with 7 bases lining up with TRBD1. CDR3 length: 14 amino acids. With 7 bases clipped from V and 4 bases from J, the junction kept 7 bases outside the gene matches. Germline loops: CDR1 LNHDA, CDR2 SQIVND (reference sequence). This CDR3 reads CASKHQGVNQPQHF. CDR3 in DNA: TGTGCCAGTAAACATCAGGGGGTGAATCAGCCCCAGCATTTT.

The V call is TRBV23-1, the J call TRBJ2-1, with TRBD2 identical over 7 bases. TRBV23-1 is assigned to the ORF class and has an uncertain function. The ends lost 4 bases at V and 9 bases at J; junction bases unmatched: 9. CDR3 length equals 14 residues. CDR3 loop: CASSPLRGKTEQFF. Written as DNA, the CDR3 is TGCGCCAGCAGTCCTTTGCGGGGGAAAACTGAGCAGTTCTTC.

V and J are TRBV11-2 and TRBJ1-1, with 7 bases lining up with TRBD1. J lost 1 base, V lost 1 base, and 9 bases had no gene match. The CDR3 covers 17 residues. The germline V gene has CDR1 SGHAT and CDR2 FQNNGV. CDR3 loop: CASSLVEGQSWNTEAFF. Here the CDR3 DNA reads TGTGCCAGCAGCTTAGTTGAGGGACAGTCCTGGAACACTGAAGCTTTCTTT. The complete variable domain, with remaining parts taken from reference TRBV11-2 and TRBJ1-1, reads EAGVAQSPRYKIIEKRQSVAFWCNPISGHATLYWYQQILGQGPKLLIQFQNNGVVDDSQLPKDRFSAERLKGVDSTLKIQPAKLEDSAVYLCASSLVEGQSWNTEAFFGQGTRLTVV.

The chain has TRBV10-1 and TRBJ1-1, with TRBD1 matching 10 bases. This CDR3 has 18 residues. From germline, CDR1 is WNHNN and CDR2 SYGVQD (reference sequence). V dropped 5 bases and J dropped 5; count of bases not matched to a gene: 17. CDR3 residues: CASSFRDRGEGSSTEAFF. The CDR3 region has the DNA TGCGCCAGCAGTTTTAGGGACAGGGGTGAGGGGTCGAGTACTGAAGCTTTCTTT.

The rearrangement links TRBV5-6 to TRBJ2-5; 8 positions agree with TRBD1. The J call may not be correct, given that the DNA end is closer to TRBJ2-7. The germline V gene has CDR1 SGHDT and CDR2 YYEEEE. CDR3 length: 15 amino acids. The chain's CDR3 is CASSLAGTGAVEQYF. CDR3 DNA sequence: TGTGCCAGCAGCTTGGCCGGGACAGGAGCCGTCGAGCAGTACTTC.

The V call is TRBV7-9, the J call TRBJ2-7; unclear D gene. Germline loops: CDR1 SEHNR, CDR2 FQNEAQ (reference sequence). V was shortened by 4 bases and J by 0 bases, with 10 bases between the two germline ends. The CDR3 has 14 amino acids. CDR3 amino acids: CASSSDMVSYEQYF. The DNA of the CDR3 is TGTGCCAGCAGCTCCGACATGGTCTCCTACGAGCAGTACTTC.

This rearrangement joins TRBV10-3 to TRBJ2-1; no definite D call. The germline V gene has CDR1 ENHRY and CDR2 SYGVKD. There are 11 residues in the CDR3. Trimming took 8 bases from V and 5 from J, leaving 7 bases between them. The CDR3 loop reads CAIGEHNEQFF. The CDR3 coding sequence is TGTGCCATCGGAGAGCACAATGAGCAGTTCTTC.

This clone was counted once. The rearrangement joins TRBV5-4 to TRBJ1-2, with TRBD1 matching 12 bases. Trimming removed 4 bases from V and 7 bases from J; junction bases left unmatched: 8. The germline gives CDR1 SGHNT, CDR2 YYREEE (reference sequence). The CDR3 spans 15 residues. Written as DNA, the CDR3 is TGTGCCAGCAGCCTGCCGGGACAGGGGGCGGTTGGCTACACCTTC. Protein sequence: CASSLPGQGAVGYTF.

The rearrangement links TRBV6-1 to TRBJ1-6; 8 nucleotides agree with TRBD1. CDR1 and CDR2 (germline): MNHNS, SASEGT. This CDR3 spans 14 amino acids. Unmatched junction bases numbered 1, after V lost 3 bases and J lost 6 bases. CDR3 sequence: CASSEDRANSPLHF. In DNA form, the CDR3 reads TGTGCCAGCAGTGAGGACAGGGCTAATTCACCCCTCCACTTT.

The chain couples TRBV27 to TRBJ1-1, with 9 bases lining up with TRBD1. Germline assignment: CDR1 MNHEY and CDR2 SMNVEV (reference sequence). This CDR3 region has 15 residues. The V gene end was trimmed by 5 bases and the J gene end by 4 bases; junction bases not matched to a gene: 8. In DNA, the CDR3 is TGTGCCAGCAGTCTAACAGGGGGCTTGACCACTGAAGCTTTCTTT. Protein: CASSLTGGLTTEAFF.

The chain recombines TRBV7-9 with TRBJ2-1; 8 positions agree with TRBD1. The germline V gene encodes CDR1 SEHNR and CDR2 FQNEAQ (reference sequence). Unmatched junction bases numbered 2, after V lost 3 bases and J lost 4 bases. The CDR3 contains 14 residues. CDR3 loop: CASSFRDRYNEQFF. The CDR3 region has the DNA TGTGCCAGCAGCTTCCGGGACAGGTACAATGAGCAGTTCTTC.

The V gene is TRBV5-1, the J gene TRBJ1-1, with a possible D match to TRBD1 (5 bases). V was pared by 2 bases and J by 5 bases, with 13 bases between. Germline lookup yields CDR1 SGHRS and CDR2 YFSETQ. This CDR3 is 14 amino acids long. The CDR3 nucleotides are TGCGCCAGCAGCTTCCAAACAGGCGTAACTGAAGCTTTCTTT. Amino acids: CASSFQTGVTEAFF.

The chain is built from TRBV13 and TRBJ2-5, with 8 bases aligning to TRBD2. Losses at the gene ends were 3 bases for V and 1 base for J; bases not matched to a gene: 4. In germline, CDR1 is PRHDT, CDR2 FYEKMQ (reference sequence). The CDR3 loop spans 15 amino acids. In nucleotides, the CDR3 is TGTGCCAGCAGCTTGCCTAGCGGGCCCCAAGAGACCCAGTACTTC. Amino acid sequence: CASSLPSGPQETQYF.

This clone came up a few times. This sequence joins TRBV30 and TRBJ2-2; 9 bases line up with TRBD1. The CDR3 sequence is 15 residues long. Germline CDR1 and CDR2: GTSNPN and SVGIG (reference sequence). V dropped 1 base and J dropped 6; count of bases not matched to a gene: 6. The CDR3 nucleotides are TGTGCCTGGAGTGGGGGGGACAGGGAGGCCGGGGAGCTGTTTTTT. Translation gives CAWSGGDREAGELFF. Full variable domain (remainder filled in from reference TRBV30 and TRBJ2-2): SQTIHQWPATLVQPVGSPLSLECTVEGTSNPNLYWYRQAAGRGLQLLFYSVGIGQISSEVPQNLSASRPQDRQFILSSKKLLLSDSGFYLCAWSGGDREAGELFFGEGSRLTVL.

This chain connects TRBV6-4 to TRBJ2-1, with 9 nucleotides matching TRBD2. CDR3 length: 14 amino acids. CDR1 MRHNA and CDR2 SNTAGT come from the germline V gene. V was pared by 4 bases and J by 6 bases, with 4 bases of the junction left unmatched. The CDR3 loop is CASSGTSEINEQFF. The DNA of the CDR3 is TGTGCCAGCAGTGGGACTAGCGAAATCAATGAGCAGTTCTTC.

The chain couples TRBV5-1 to TRBJ2-1, with no clear D. Trimming took 1 base from V and 7 from J, leaving 12 bases between them. This CDR3 region has 14 residues. The V gene's germline CDR1 is SGHRS and CDR2 YFSETQ. Written as DNA, the CDR3 is TGCGCCAGCAGCTTGTCACTTATTCGGAATGAGCAGTTCTTC. Residues: CASSLSLIRNEQFF.

The chain links TRBV11-2 to TRBJ2-3; the match to TRBD2 covers 7 bases. V was clipped by 1 base and J by 7 bases; unmatched bases: 5. Germline assignment: CDR1 SGHAT and CDR2 FQNNGV. The CDR3 runs 14 residues. CDR3 sequence: CASSLAGGRNTQYF. DNA for the CDR3: TGTGCCAGCAGCTTAGCGGGGGGTCGGAATACGCAGTATTTT. Full variable domain (outside the CDR3, taken from reference TRBV11-2 and TRBJ2-3): EAGVAQSPRYKIIEKRQSVAFWCNPISGHATLYWYQQILGQGPKLLIQFQNNGVVDDSQLPKDRFSAERLKGVDSTLKIQPAKLEDSAVYLCASSLAGGRNTQYFGPGTRLTVL.